Each of the 32 T cell receptor beta chains below was sequenced from the same sample in a study of vaccination and CD4 T cells after COVID-19. Indicated treatment: approximately 10-day PBMC culture with coronavirus spike peptide pools or control peptides (ViraFEST assay). Their cognate antigens are unknown. Cultured CD4+ T cells had their DNA profiled by the Oncomine TCR Beta short-read assay. TCRdb fed the PCR reads into MiXCR, producing one record per CDR3 protein. The sample includes 12,000 to 15,000 distinct CDR3 sequences, approximately 52% of them seen just once. Sequenced material: CD4+ T cells from blood, cultured in vitro. The origin of the receptors is a human donor who had recovered from COVID-19.

This chain connects TRBV7-2 to TRBJ1-1; no clear D gene. The CDR3 loop spans 13 amino acids. Trimming shortened V by 6 bases and J by 4 bases, and 12 bases separated the two germline ends. Germline V gene data show CDR1 as SGHTA and CDR2 as FQGNSA. The CDR3 sequence is CASSFPPPTEAFF. CDR3 in DNA: TGTGCCAGCAGTTTTCCCCCCCCCACTGAAGCTTTCTTT. Based on the CDR3 plus reference TRBV7-2 and TRBJ1-1, the full variable domain is GAGVSQSPSNKVTEKGKDVELRCDPISGHTALYWYRQSLGQGLEFLIYFQGNSAPDKSGLPSDRFSAERTGGSVSTLTIQRTQQEDSAVYLCASSFPPPTEAFFGQGTRLTVV.

The genes are TRBV12-3 or TRBV12-4 and TRBJ2-5, with D perhaps being TRBD1 or TRBD2 (5 bases each). The CDR3 has 15 amino acids. V was clipped by 6 bases and J by 4 bases, with 18 bases between them. The CDR3 spells CASSPFGTPVETQYF. The CDR3 nucleotides are TGTGCCAGCAGCCCATTCGGGACCCCCGTAGAGACCCAGTACTTC.

V gene TRBV20-1 combines with J gene TRBJ2-7; D is possibly TRBD1 (6 bases). The CDR3 contains 15 residues. The germline V and J ends were trimmed by 3 bases and 2 bases, with 17 bases remaining between them. Germline V lookup: CDR1 DFQATT, CDR2 SNEGSKA (reference sequence). In DNA, the CDR3 is TGCAGTGCTAGCCGAGCCGGGGACAACCCCTACGAGCAGTACTTC. Translating it yields CSASRAGDNPYEQYF.

V usage is TRBV12-3 or TRBV12-4 and J usage is TRBJ2-7, with unresolved D. The V gene lost 7 bases and the J gene lost 9 bases, with 10 bases spanning the gap. The CDR3 is 10 residues long. CDR3 amino acids: CASTHVGQYF. The CDR3 coding sequence is TGTGCCAGCACTCATGTAGGGCAGTACTTC.

J is TRBJ2-1 and V is TRBV30, with 9 bases identical to TRBD2. J lost 3 bases, V lost 0 bases, and 15 bases had no gene match. CDR1 is GTSNPN and CDR2 is SVGIG in the germline V gene (reference sequence). The CDR3 runs to 19 residues. The CDR3 bases are TGTGCCTGGAGTGTACCGAAGGGCGTAGCGGGAGCGGTCTACAATGAGCAGTTCTTC. Its protein is CAWSVPKGVAGAVYNEQFF.

The rearrangement links TRBV7-9 to TRBJ1-1, with 10 bases aligning to TRBD1. Trimming at V came to 5 bases and at J to 1 base, leaving 7 bases not matched to a gene. CDR3 length: 16 amino acids. CDR1 is SEHNR, CDR2 FQNEAQ, per germline (reference sequence). CDR3 bases: TGTGCCAGCAGCAACCGGGACAGGGGATGGAACACTGAAGCTTTCTTT. It yields the protein CASSNRDRGWNTEAFF.

The V gene is TRBV6-5, the J gene TRBJ1-2; D is ambiguous. The germline V gene has CDR1 MNHEY and CDR2 SVGAGI. This CDR3 is 15 amino acids long. V shed 4 bases and J shed 4 bases, with 16 bases lying between them. CDR3 loop: CASSSDRLWFYGYTF. The CDR3 region has the DNA TGTGCCAGCAGTTCTGATAGGCTCTGGTTCTATGGCTACACCTTC.

This clonotype ranks as medium-sized. The gene calls are TRBV10-1 and TRBJ2-1; no clear D gene. The length of the CDR3 is 15 residues. Germline V gene lookup returns CDR1 WNHNN and CDR2 SYGVQD (reference sequence). V was trimmed by 5 bases and J by 0 bases, leaving 11 bases between them. The DNA for the CDR3 is TGCGCCAGCAGTCAGACCCTAAGCTCCTACAATGAGCAGTTCTTC. Encoded protein: CASSQTLSSYNEQFF.

This clonotype has just a few counts. The chain employs TRBV20-1 and TRBJ1-5, with D unclear. The germline V gene encodes CDR1 DFQATT and CDR2 SNEGSKA (reference sequence). The CDR3 contains 12 residues. V gave up 7 bases and J gave up 4 bases, with 11 bases separating them. CDR3 region: CSVMGGNQPQHF. The CDR3 nucleotides read TGCAGTGTGATGGGAGGGAATCAGCCCCAGCATTTT.

This clonotype was seen a handful of times. The rearrangement joins TRBV5-1 to TRBJ2-5; the D is unclear. Germline assignment: CDR1 SGHRS and CDR2 YFSETQ. V was trimmed by 3 bases and J by 4 bases, leaving 16 bases between them. This CDR3 region has 15 residues. This CDR3 reads CASSSWAASGETQYF. The CDR3 bases are TGCGCCAGCAGCTCCTGGGCGGCATCGGGAGAGACCCAGTACTTC.

V usage is TRBV7-9 and J usage is TRBJ2-7; D is unclear. CDR3 length equals 12 residues. Germline V gene data show CDR1 as SEHNR and CDR2 as FQNEAQ (reference sequence). Trimming left V 1 base short and J 6 bases short, with 7 bases between. The CDR3: CASSLGRSEQYF. CDR3 bases: TGTGCCAGCAGCTTAGGTAGATCCGAGCAGTACTTC.

The chain couples TRBV5-1 to TRBJ2-5, with 7 nucleotides matching TRBD1. Per germline, CDR1 SGHRS and CDR2 YFSETQ. The CDR3 length is 14 residues. V shed 4 bases, J shed 1 base, and the junction held 4 bases outside the gene matches. This CDR3 reads CASSIGTVQETQYF. For the CDR3, the DNA is TGCGCCAGCAGCATCGGGACAGTCCAAGAGACCCAGTACTTC.

The rearrangement uses TRBV19 and TRBJ2-3, with 9 bases lining up with TRBD2. The V gene's germline CDR1 is LNHDA and CDR2 SQIVND (reference sequence). The CDR3 sequence is 16 residues long. The ends lost 1 base at V and 4 bases at J; junction bases unmatched: 6. The CDR3 region has the DNA TGTGCCAGTAGTATAGGGGTAGCGGGAGCGGCAGATACGCAGTATTTT. Protein product: CASSIGVAGAADTQYF.

CDR3 DNA sequence: TGCAGTGCTAGAGACTCGTACGCCGATACGCAGTATTTT. It codes for CSARDSYADTQYF. V is TRBV20-1 and J is TRBJ2-3; D remains ambiguous. Germline V gene lookup returns CDR1 DFQATT and CDR2 SNEGSKA (reference sequence). This CDR3 comprises 13 residues. V was clipped by 0 bases and J by 6 bases, with 10 bases between them.

In its sample, this clonotype was seen a few times. V usage is TRBV18 and J usage is TRBJ1-2; 7 bases agree with TRBD1. V shed 3 bases and J 4 bases; nucleotides not matched to a gene: 14. CDR3 length equals 17 residues. Germline loops: CDR1 KGHSH, CDR2 LQKENI. The CDR3 DNA sequence: TGTGCCAGCTCACCCCTAAACTCGGCAGGGGGTGGCTATGGCTACACCTTC. Its translation: CASSPLNSAGGGYGYTF.

This clonotype came up a few times. This chain uses TRBV6-1 with TRBJ1-5; 7 bases align to TRBD1. The V and J ends lost 7 bases and 1 base, in that order; junction bases with no gene match: 10. Germline CDR1 reads MNHNS; CDR2 reads SASEGT. The CDR3 is 16 residues long. CDR3 residues: CASMSFTGASNQPQHF. CDR3 bases: TGTGCCAGCATGAGCTTTACAGGGGCGAGCAATCAGCCCCAGCATTTT.

In its sample, this clonotype ranks as medium-sized. V is TRBV29-1 and J is TRBJ2-5; D may be TRBD1 or TRBD2 (5 bases each). Germline CDR1 is SQVTM and CDR2 is ANQGSEA. There are 13 residues in the CDR3. V was cut by 3 bases and J by 2 bases, with 10 bases left in between. CDR3 sequence reads: CSVEGVRQETQYF. CDR3 DNA sequence: TGCAGCGTTGAGGGGGTACGGCAAGAGACCCAGTACTTC.

This clonotype turned up a few times. The V gene is TRBV2, the J gene TRBJ1-1, with D maybe TRBD1 (6 bases). Germline-derived CDR1 and CDR2 are SNHLY and FYNNEI. V lost 6 bases to trimming and J lost 3 bases, with 14 bases between them. This CDR3 has 14 amino acids. CDR3 DNA sequence: TGTGCCAGCAGCGCCAGGGGAGCGGACACTGAAGCTTTCTTT. Its translation is CASSARGADTEAFF.

The chain recombines TRBV19 with TRBJ1-1; no firm D call. Germline CDR1 reads LNHDA; CDR2 reads SQIVND (reference sequence). CDR3 length: 16 residues. Trimming removed 3 bases from V and 3 bases from J, with 17 bases in between. Here the CDR3 DNA reads TGTGCCAGTAGTATCCGGGCCCCTCCATCAGACACTGAAGCTTTCTTT. Residues: CASSIRAPPSDTEAFF.

This chain joins TRBV20-1 and TRBJ2-1; unclear D gene. The CDR3 is made up of 13 amino acids. The germline V gene has CDR1 DFQATT and CDR2 SNEGSKA (reference sequence). V lost 0 bases and J lost 6, with 9 bases in between. The CDR3 spells CSARDSLVNEQFF. CDR3 coding DNA: TGCAGTGCTAGAGATAGTCTGGTCAATGAGCAGTTCTTC.

The gene calls are TRBV6-1 and TRBJ2-1, with TRBD2 identical over 8 bases. With 2 bases clipped from V and 9 bases from J, the junction kept 9 bases outside the gene matches. This CDR3 spans 15 amino acids. Germline-derived CDR1 and CDR2 are MNHNS and SASEGT. The CDR3 spells CASSERQREIGEQFF. The CDR3 coding sequence is TGTGCCAGCAGTGAACGCCAGCGGGAGATAGGTGAGCAGTTCTTC.

The rearrangement uses TRBV28 and TRBJ2-1; D may match TRBD1 or TRBD2 (5 bases each). Trimming pared 7 bases from V and 8 bases from J, leaving 21 bases between. Per the germline V gene, CDR1 is MDHEN and CDR2 is SYDVKM. This CDR3 has 15 amino acids. CDR3 DNA: TGTGCCAGCACCCCGGGACGGACCAAGGGCGATGAGCAGTTCTTC. This gives the protein CASTPGRTKGDEQFF.

The V gene is TRBV20-1, the J gene TRBJ1-1; D remains ambiguous. The germline V gene encodes CDR1 DFQATT and CDR2 SNEGSKA (reference sequence). Trimming left V 6 bases short and J 1 base short, with 12 bases between. This CDR3 is 13 amino acids long. This CDR3 reads CSALRSENTEAFF. The CDR3 DNA is TGCAGTGCCCTCAGGTCGGAGAACACTGAAGCTTTCTTT.

This rearrangement joins TRBV12-3 or TRBV12-4 to TRBJ2-5; D not certain. Trimming cost V 7 bases and J 5 bases, with 11 bases left between them. CDR3 size: 12 residues. The CDR3 sequence is CASTRGVETQYF. The CDR3 coding sequence is TGTGCCAGCACCCGAGGAGTGGAGACCCAGTACTTC.

This clonotype was observed a few times. The CDR3 reads CASSPGRGRSGNTIYF. CDR3 bases: TGTGCCAGCAGCCCAGGCCGGGGTCGCTCTGGAAACACCATATATTTT. The chain is built from TRBV7-6 and TRBJ1-3, with D hard to call. CDR1 is SGHVS, CDR2 FNYEAQ, per germline. Trimming removed 5 bases at V and 0 bases at J, with 14 bases between. The CDR3 is 16 amino acids.

This sequence joins TRBV12-3 or TRBV12-4 and TRBJ2-1; 7 bases fit TRBD1. This CDR3 spans 14 amino acids. V was clipped by 5 bases and J by 2 bases; unmatched bases: 3. The CDR3 region has the DNA TGTGCCAGCAGTCAGGGGGAACCCTACAATGAGCAGTTCTTC. Protein: CASSQGEPYNEQFF.

This clonotype is medium-sized within its sample. The V gene is TRBV7-9, the J gene TRBJ1-5, with 9 bases fitting TRBD1. The germline gives CDR1 SEHNR, CDR2 FQNEAQ (reference sequence). V was clipped by 4 bases and J by 7 bases; unmatched bases: 5. The CDR3 is made up of 14 amino acids. CDR3 nucleotide sequence: TGTGCCAGCAGCTACAGGGGGCCGGGGCAGCCCCAGCATTTT. It specifies CASSYRGPGQPQHF.

The rearrangement uses TRBV20-1 and TRBJ2-5; 10 bases fit TRBD2. Germline V gene lookup returns CDR1 DFQATT and CDR2 SNEGSKA (reference sequence). The junction had 6 bases not matched to a gene; V was cut back by 3 bases and J by 2 bases. The CDR3 runs to 15 residues. In nucleotides, the CDR3 is TGCAGTGCTAGTCCGGGACTAGCGAATCAAGAGACCCAGTACTTC. As protein: CSASPGLANQETQYF.

V gene TRBV10-3 combines with J gene TRBJ2-7; possibly TRBD1 for D (5 bases). V dropped 0 bases and J dropped 3 bases, with 12 bases sitting between them. The CDR3 extends over 15 amino acids. Germline V lookup: CDR1 ENHRY, CDR2 SYGVKD. CDR3 bases: TGTGCCATCAGTGAGTCTAACAGGCTAAGCTACGAGCAGTACTTC. Protein product: CAISESNRLSYEQYF.

The V and J genes are TRBV6-1 and TRBJ1-5; 8 bases agree with TRBD1. This CDR3 region has 15 residues. Germline loops: CDR1 MNHNS, CDR2 SASEGT. Trimming removed 6 bases from V and 0 bases from J; junction bases left unmatched: 4. The CDR3 DNA sequence: TGTGCCAGCAGCGCCGGACAGGGTAGCAATCAGCCCCAGCATTTT. Protein product: CASSAGQGSNQPQHF.

This clonotype was counted only a few times. V gene TRBV24-1 combines with J gene TRBJ2-5, with 8 bases that match TRBD2. V gave up 4 bases and J gave up 4 bases; unmatched junction bases: 4. Germline values: CDR1 KGHDR, CDR2 SFDVKD. This CDR3 comprises 14 residues. The CDR3 DNA follows: TGTGCCACCAGTGACTCCACTAGCGGAGAGACCCAGTACTTC. Translation: CATSDSTSGETQYF.

V is TRBV29-1 and J is TRBJ1-5; 7 nucleotides agree with TRBD1. After removal of 6 bases from V and 4 bases from J, the junction contained 3 bases not matched to a gene. There are 12 residues in the CDR3. Germline-derived CDR1 and CDR2 are SQVTM and ANQGSEA. The CDR3 bases are TGCAGCGTGAAACAGGGGAATCAGCCCCAGCATTTT. The encoded protein is CSVKQGNQPQHF.